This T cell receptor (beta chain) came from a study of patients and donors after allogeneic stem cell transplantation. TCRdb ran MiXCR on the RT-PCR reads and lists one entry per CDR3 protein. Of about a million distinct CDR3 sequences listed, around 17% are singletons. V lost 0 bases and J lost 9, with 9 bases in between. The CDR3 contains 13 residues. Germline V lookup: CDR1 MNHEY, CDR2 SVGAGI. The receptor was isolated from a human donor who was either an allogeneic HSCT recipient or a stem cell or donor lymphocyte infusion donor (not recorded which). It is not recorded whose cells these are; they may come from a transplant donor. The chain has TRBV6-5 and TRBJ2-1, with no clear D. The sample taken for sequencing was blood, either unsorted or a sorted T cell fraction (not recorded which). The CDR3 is CASSYSTFSEQFF. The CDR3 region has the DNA TGTGCCAGCAGTTACTCGACATTCTCTGAGCAGTTCTTC.